This T cell receptor beta chain is from a study of regulatory T cells in long-lasting Graves disease. Broader study findings: Persistent disease was characterized by preferential usage of TRBV28, TRBJ1-2 and TRBJ2-5. A greater number of public clonotypes (2,741) was shared by persistent patients than by new patients (about 880). Persistent Graves' patients showed a TCR diversity that was lower than that of newly diagnosed ones.

Trimming shortened V by 7 bases and J by 6 bases, and 16 bases separated the two germline ends. Germline V CDR1 and CDR2: DFQATT, SNEGSKA (reference sequence). There are 12 residues in the CDR3. To make TCR beta libraries, researchers used iRepertoire HTBI primers and Arm-PCR of CDR3 regions. TCRdb ran MiXCR on the multiplex PCR reads and lists one entry per CDR3 protein. The repertoire holds approximately 440,000 distinct CDR3 sequences, with 23% as singletons. This clonotype was counted between two and nine times. Its antigen remains unknown. Regarding time point: persistent/refractory GD, antithyroid drugs over 5 years with positive TRAb. There was RNA extracted from PBMCs, and the TCR library was made from it.

The receptor comes from a female donor with Graves disease. The material sequenced was peripheral blood mononuclear cells (PBMCs), taken when the disease was refractory, from a patient treated with antithyroid drugs. The genes are TRBV20-1 and TRBJ2-7; tentative D call: TRBD1 (6 bases). CDR3 loop: CSVPNRAGEQYF. CDR3 nucleotide sequence: TGCAGTGTGCCGAACAGGGCTGGCGAGCAGTACTTC.